The rows below give T cell receptor beta chains drawn from one sample of a study of cytomegalovirus exposure and HLA in healthy donors. Method: immunoSEQ multiplex PCR; TCRdb's copy keeps in-frame clones and lacks some. Of some 130,000 clones in the sample, about 68% were seen once. Sequences were obtained from PBMCs. These receptors were obtained from a human donor in good health. The CDR3 runs from the conserved cysteine through the conserved F or W. Fields, in order: D gene, V gene, J gene, clone size, CDR3 DNA, CDR3 protein. The D gene is left open where the match is weak. Only part of the rows carry a size: once, few, many, or a class if the clone is expanded.

>TRBD2|TRBV5-1|TRBJ2-7|.
TGCGCCAGCGGGAGGGTGGGCTACGAGCAGTACTTC
CASGRVGYEQYF
>TRBD2|TRBV11-2|TRBJ2-3|.
TGTGCCAGCAGCTTAGAGGGTAGCGGGAGGGGGGGAGATACGCAGTATTTT
CASSLEGSGRGGDTQYF
>.|TRBV7-2|TRBJ2-1|.
TGTGCCAGCAGCCGCTCGACAGACAATGAGCAGTTCTTC
CASSRSTDNEQFF
>TRBD2|TRBV9|TRBJ2-7|.
TGTGCCAGCAGCGTAGATGGGGCGGGAGGATTTTACGAGCAGTACTTC
CASSVDGAGGFYEQYF
>.|TRBV28|TRBJ1-2|.
TGTGCCAGCGGAGGGGTCTATGGCTACACCTTC
CASGGVYGYTF
>TRBD2|TRBV19|TRBJ2-2|.
TGTGCCAGTAGTTCGAGCGGGAGTTGGACCGGGGAGCTGTTTTTT
CASSSSGSWTGELFF
>.|TRBV5-4|TRBJ2-2|.
TGTGCCAGCAGCTTGGCCGCGAACACCGGGGAGCTGTTTTTT
CASSLAANTGELFF
>.|TRBV11-3|TRBJ2-2|few
TGTGCTACAGCGGGCGGGACGAACACCGGGGAGCTGTTTTTT
CATAGGTNTGELFF
>.|TRBV6-6|TRBJ1-4|.
TGTGCCAGCAGTTACTCATCCCCCAGGTTAGGTGAAAAACTGTTTTTT
CASSYSSPRLGEKLFF
>TRBD1|TRBV5-4|TRBJ2-5|.
TGTGCCAGCAGGCAGACAGGGTCGTTGCAGACCCAGTACTTC
CASRQTGSLQTQYF
>TRBD1|TRBV7-9|TRBJ2-5|.
TGTGCCAGCAGCTTAGGGACAGGGGGCCTTCAAGAGACCCAGTACTTC
CASSLGTGGLQETQYF
>.|TRBV5-4|TRBJ2-7|.
TGTGCCAGCAGCTTGGGCCAGGTCTCCTACGAGCAGTACTTC
CASSLGQVSYEQYF